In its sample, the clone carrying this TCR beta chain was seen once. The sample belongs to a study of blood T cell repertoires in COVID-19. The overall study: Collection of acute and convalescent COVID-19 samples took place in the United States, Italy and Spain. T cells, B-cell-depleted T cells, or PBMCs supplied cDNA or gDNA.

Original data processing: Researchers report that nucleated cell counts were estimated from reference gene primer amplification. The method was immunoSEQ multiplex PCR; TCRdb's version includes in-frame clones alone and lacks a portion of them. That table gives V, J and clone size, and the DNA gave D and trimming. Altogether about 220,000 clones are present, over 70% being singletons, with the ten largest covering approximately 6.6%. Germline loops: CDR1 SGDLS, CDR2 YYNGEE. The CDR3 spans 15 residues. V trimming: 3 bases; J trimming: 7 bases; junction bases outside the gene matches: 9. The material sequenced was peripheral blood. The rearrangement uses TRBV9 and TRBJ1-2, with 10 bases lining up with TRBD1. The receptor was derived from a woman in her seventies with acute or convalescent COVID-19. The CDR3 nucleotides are TGTGCCAGCAGCGCCAGGACAGGGGGTAGTCGTGGCTACACCTTC. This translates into CASSARTGGSRGYTF.